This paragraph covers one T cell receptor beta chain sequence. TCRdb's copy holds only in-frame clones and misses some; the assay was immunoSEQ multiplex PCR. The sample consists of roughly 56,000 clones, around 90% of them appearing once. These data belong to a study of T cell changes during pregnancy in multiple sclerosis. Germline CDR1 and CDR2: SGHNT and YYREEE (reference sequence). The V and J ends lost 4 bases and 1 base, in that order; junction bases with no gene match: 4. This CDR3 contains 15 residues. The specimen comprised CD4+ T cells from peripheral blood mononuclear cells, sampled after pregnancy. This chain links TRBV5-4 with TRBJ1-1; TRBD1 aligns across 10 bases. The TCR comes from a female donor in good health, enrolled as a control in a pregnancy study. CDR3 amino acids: CASSAGQGGNTEAFF. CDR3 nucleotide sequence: TGTGCCAGCAGCGCAGGACAGGGGGGGAACACTGAAGCTTTCTTT.